What follows are 4 T cell receptor beta chains derived from one specimen sequenced in a study of vaccination effects on CD4 cells after COVID-19. The antigens for these receptors are not known. ViraFEST expansion of antigen-specific CD4+ T cells with viral peptide pools preceded sequencing. Having been cultured for about 10 days, the cells underwent CD4+ T cell isolation. Nobody among the vaccine recipients had prior SARS-CoV-2 infection (nucleocapsid antibodies were negative). Here immunoSEQ multiplex PCR was the method, and the copy in TCRdb shows in-frame clones only, minus some. The sample holds around 66,000 clones; around 75% are singletons and the top ten take 3% to 4%. The sample consisted of CD4+ T cells from PBMCs cultured with HCoV-OC43 spike peptides, taken before COVID-19 vaccination. Indicated subset: HCoV-OC43 spike overlapping peptide pool stimulation. The receptor set was obtained from a human donor who received a COVID-19 vaccine.

The V gene is TRBV6-5, the J gene TRBJ1-1; D gene unclear. Germline V gene data show CDR1 as MNHEY and CDR2 as SVGAGI. The CDR3 is 14 residues long. Trimming pared 2 bases from V and 5 bases from J, leaving 12 bases between. The CDR3 DNA reads TGTGCCAGCAGTTACACCCGCGGGGAGACTGAAGCTTTCTTT. It is translated as CASSYTRGETEAFF.

The chain recombines TRBV6-1 with TRBJ2-4, with 8 nucleotides matching TRBD1. J lost 6 bases, V lost 1 base, and 8 bases had no gene match. The CDR3 is 16 residues long. From germline, CDR1 is MNHNS and CDR2 SASEGT. The CDR3 DNA is TGTGCCAGCAGTGAAGTTGACAGGGGCGGTAGAAACATTCAGTACTTC. It encodes CASSEVDRGGRNIQYF.

This chain connects TRBV5-4 to TRBJ2-3, with D uncertain. The CDR3 loop spans 12 amino acids. The germline CDR1 and CDR2 sequences are SGHNT and YYREEE (reference sequence). Between the trimmed V and J ends, which lost 4 bases and 0 bases, there was a span of 3 bases. CDR3 in amino acids: CASSQSTDTQYF. The DNA for the CDR3 is TGTGCCAGCAGCCAAAGCACAGATACGCAGTATTTT.

This chain joins TRBV19 and TRBJ2-2; the match to TRBD2 covers 9 bases. J lost 0 bases, V lost 11 bases, and 16 bases had no gene match. This CDR3 contains 18 residues. Germline CDR1 and CDR2: LNHDA and SQIVND (reference sequence). The CDR3 loop is CAGGVRGGGLPNTGELFF. Here the CDR3 DNA reads TGTGCCGGCGGAGTGCGGGGGGGAGGACTTCCGAACACCGGGGAGCTGTTTTTT.